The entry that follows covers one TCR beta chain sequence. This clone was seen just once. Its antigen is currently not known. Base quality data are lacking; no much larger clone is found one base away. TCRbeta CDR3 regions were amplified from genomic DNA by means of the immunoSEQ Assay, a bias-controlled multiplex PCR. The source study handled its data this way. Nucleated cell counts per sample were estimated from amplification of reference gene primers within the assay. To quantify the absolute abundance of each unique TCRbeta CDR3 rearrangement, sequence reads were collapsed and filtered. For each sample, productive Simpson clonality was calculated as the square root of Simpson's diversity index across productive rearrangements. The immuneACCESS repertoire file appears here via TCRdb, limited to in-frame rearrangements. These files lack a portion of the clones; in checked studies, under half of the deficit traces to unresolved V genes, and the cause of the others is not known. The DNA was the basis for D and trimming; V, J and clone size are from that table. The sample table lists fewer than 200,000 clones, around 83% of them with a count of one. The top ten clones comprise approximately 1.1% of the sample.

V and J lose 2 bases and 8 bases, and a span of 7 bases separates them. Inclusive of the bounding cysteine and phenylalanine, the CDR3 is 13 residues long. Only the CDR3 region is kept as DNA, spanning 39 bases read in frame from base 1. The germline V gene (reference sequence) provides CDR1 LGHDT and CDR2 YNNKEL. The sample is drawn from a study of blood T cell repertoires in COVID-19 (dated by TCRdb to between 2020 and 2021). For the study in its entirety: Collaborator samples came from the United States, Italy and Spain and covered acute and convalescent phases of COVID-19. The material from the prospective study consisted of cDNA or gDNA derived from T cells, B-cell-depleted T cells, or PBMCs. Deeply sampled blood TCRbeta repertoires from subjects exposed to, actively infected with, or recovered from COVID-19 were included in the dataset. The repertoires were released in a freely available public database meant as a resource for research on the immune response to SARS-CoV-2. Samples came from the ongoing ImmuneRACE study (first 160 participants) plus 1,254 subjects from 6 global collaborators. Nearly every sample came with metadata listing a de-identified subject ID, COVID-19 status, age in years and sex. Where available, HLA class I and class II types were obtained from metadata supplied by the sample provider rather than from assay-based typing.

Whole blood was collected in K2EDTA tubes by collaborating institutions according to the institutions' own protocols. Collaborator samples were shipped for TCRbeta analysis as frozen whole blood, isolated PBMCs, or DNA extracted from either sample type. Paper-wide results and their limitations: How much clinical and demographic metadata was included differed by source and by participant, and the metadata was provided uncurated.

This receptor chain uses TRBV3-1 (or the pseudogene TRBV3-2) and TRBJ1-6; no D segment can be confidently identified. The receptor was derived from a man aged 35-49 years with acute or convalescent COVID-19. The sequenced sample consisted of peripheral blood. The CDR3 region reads CASSQLRDSPLHF. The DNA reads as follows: TGTGCCAGCAGCCAACTTAGAGATTCACCCCTCCACTTT.